The 15 T cell receptor beta chains below all came from one sample that was sequenced in a study of blood T cell repertoires in COVID-19. TCRdb's copy holds only in-frame clones and misses some; the assay was immunoSEQ multiplex PCR. This table has 450,000 or so clones, roughly 89% appearing once. The sequencing input was peripheral blood. The receptors shown here come from a young man with COVID-19, enrolled during active disease.

The CDR3 protein is CASSYLAPSYNEQFF. Written as DNA, the CDR3 is TGTGCCAGCAGTTATCTAGCGCCCTCCTACAATGAGCAGTTCTTC. V gene TRBV6-2 or TRBV6-3 combines with J gene TRBJ2-1; possibly TRBD2 for D (6 bases). V lost 3 bases, J lost 0 bases, and 9 bases lay in between. The CDR3 consists of 15 residues. From germline, CDR1 is MNHEY and CDR2 SVGEGT.

The rearrangement links TRBV5-1 to TRBJ2-7; TRBD1 matches 7 bases. CDR3 length: 16 amino acids. The germline gives CDR1 SGHRS, CDR2 YFSETQ. The ends lost 4 bases at V and 0 bases at J; junction bases unmatched: 10. DNA of the CDR3: TGCGCCAGCAGCGGAACCGGGACAGAGAACTCCTACGAGCAGTACTTC. It is translated as CASSGTGTENSYEQYF.

The chain employs TRBV7-9 and TRBJ2-1, with 9 bases fitting TRBD1. Looked up from germline, CDR1 is SEHNR and CDR2 is FQNEAQ (reference sequence). Losses at the gene ends were 5 bases for V and 6 bases for J; bases not matched to a gene: 8. This CDR3 spans 15 amino acids. The CDR3 nucleotides are TGTGCCAGCAGCCAGGACAGGGGTAGAACCAATGAGCAGTTCTTC. It encodes CASSQDRGRTNEQFF.

CDR3 bases: TGTGCCAGTAGTATAGGGGGTACAGGGTACCCTCAGCCCCAGCATTTT. It is translated as CASSIGGTGYPQPQHF. The chain combines TRBV19 with TRBJ1-5; the D gene is possibly TRBD1 (6 bases). Germline V CDR1 and CDR2: LNHDA, SQIVND (reference sequence). Trimming took off 1 base at V and 6 bases at J, with 16 bases between the two ends. The CDR3 covers 16 residues.

This clone was seen just once. The chain combines TRBV14 with TRBJ2-2; TRBD1 aligns across 7 bases. The junction had 6 bases not matched to a gene; V was cut back by 0 bases and J by 5 bases. In germline, CDR1 is SGHDN, CDR2 FVKESK. The CDR3 covers 16 residues. As DNA, the CDR3 is TGTGCCAGCAGCCAAGAGATAGGGGGCTTTACCGGGGAGCTGTTTTTT. The encoded protein is CASSQEIGGFTGELFF.

The chain has TRBV24-1 and TRBJ1-1; D is unclear. Germline V gene sequence: CDR1 KGHDR, CDR2 SFDVKD. The CDR3 has 12 amino acids. Between the trimmed V and J ends, which lost 1 base and 8 bases, there was a span of 7 bases. The CDR3 region has the DNA TGTGCCACCAGTGATTTTGGAGCCGAAGCTTTCTTT. Translating gives CATSDFGAEAFF.

This clone was recorded a few times. The rearrangement joins TRBV12-3 or TRBV12-4 to TRBJ2-7; D remains unclear. V was cut by 3 bases and J by 3 bases, with 9 bases left in between. The CDR3 has 13 amino acids. The CDR3 sequence: CASSFVTNYEQYF. Here the CDR3 DNA reads TGTGCCAGCAGTTTCGTAACTAACTACGAGCAGTACTTC.

This rearrangement joins TRBV4-2 to TRBJ1-1; D is perhaps TRBD1 (5 bases). The CDR3 loop spans 17 amino acids. Between the trimmed V and J ends, which lost 4 bases and 0 bases, there was a span of 18 bases. In germline, CDR1 is LGHNA, CDR2 YNFKEQ. CDR3 in DNA: TGTGCCAGCAGCCCGTTATCCAGGGTAGGGGTGAACACTGAAGCTTTCTTT. Residues: CASSPLSRVGVNTEAFF.

This rearrangement joins TRBV5-4 to TRBJ1-2, with D possibly matching TRBD1 (5 bases). V was trimmed by 4 bases and J by 4 bases, leaving 8 bases between them. The CDR3 has 12 amino acids. Per germline, CDR1 SGHNT and CDR2 YYREEE (reference sequence). CDR3 amino acids: CASSGGTYGYTF. The CDR3 DNA reads as TGTGCCAGCAGCGGGGGGACCTATGGCTACACCTTC.

This rearrangement joins TRBV30 to TRBJ2-1, with 10 nucleotides matching TRBD2. Trimming took 0 bases from V and 5 from J; bases not matched to a gene: 16. The length of the CDR3 is 19 residues. Per the germline V gene, CDR1 is GTSNPN and CDR2 is SVGIG (reference sequence). CDR3 nucleotides: TGTGCCTGGAGTGTAGTGCCGGGGCTAGCGGGAGCCAGGGACAATGAGCAGTTCTTC. Encoded protein: CAWSVVPGLAGARDNEQFF.

The sample holds a few counts of this clone. This chain uses TRBV10-2 with TRBJ2-5, with 9 bases matching TRBD1. Germline-derived CDR1 and CDR2 are WSHSY and SAAADI. Unmatched junction bases numbered 5, after V lost 8 bases and J lost 4 bases. This CDR3 is built from 13 residues. The CDR3: CASFDRGSETQYF. CDR3 DNA sequence: TGCGCCAGCTTTGACAGGGGGTCAGAGACCCAGTACTTC.

The chain joins TRBV5-4 to TRBJ2-5, with 7 bases lining up with TRBD2. Trimming removed 0 bases from V and 5 bases from J; junction bases left unmatched: 4. The germline V gene encodes CDR1 SGHNT and CDR2 YYREEE (reference sequence). The CDR3 totals 14 residues. CDR3 bases: TGTGCCAGCAGCTTGGAAGGACTAGGGGAGACCCAGTACTTC. Translating gives CASSLEGLGETQYF. Full variable domain (remainder filled in from reference TRBV5-4 and TRBJ2-5): ETGVTQSPTHLIKTRGQQVTLRCSSQSGHNTVSWYQQALGQGPQFIFQYYREEENGRGNFPPRFSGLQFPNYSSELNVNALELDDSALYLCASSLEGLGETQYFGPGTRLLVL.

The chain carries TRBV2 and TRBJ2-1, with 9 positions matching TRBD2. V dropped 3 bases and J dropped 13; count of bases not matched to a gene: 13. Per the germline V gene, CDR1 is SNHLY and CDR2 is FYNNEI. The CDR3 is 15 amino acids. CDR3 in amino acids: CASSEAGLAGRNQFF. DNA of the CDR3: TGTGCCAGCAGTGAGGCGGGGCTAGCGGGAAGGAATCAGTTCTTC.

The chain combines TRBV4-1 with TRBJ2-2; possible D gene TRBD2, 5 bases. This CDR3 is built from 16 residues. Germline CDR1 MGHRA, CDR2 YSYEKL. V shed 2 bases and J shed 8 bases, with 18 bases lying between them. DNA of the CDR3: TGCGCCAGCAGCCAACTGGAGGTTACCCTTCCGGGGGAGCTGTTTTTT. It specifies CASSQLEVTLPGELFF.

The chain combines TRBV4-1 with TRBJ2-4; TRBD1 matches at 10 bases. V lost 3 bases to trimming and J lost 7 bases; unmatched junction nucleotides: 12. This CDR3 spans 17 amino acids. The germline CDR1 and CDR2 sequences are MGHRA and YSYEKL. The CDR3 here is CASSQDLRLDRGNIQYF. CDR3 nucleotide sequence: TGCGCCAGCAGCCAGGACCTGAGGTTGGACAGGGGGAACATTCAGTACTTC.